Following are 24 T cell receptor beta chains from one sample sequenced in a study of cytomegalovirus exposure and HLA in healthy donors. The PCR ran on 60 Vbeta and 13 Jbeta primers. TCRdb's copy holds only in-frame clones and misses some; the assay was immunoSEQ multiplex PCR. The data include some 140,000 clones; the top ten clones carry just under 2%. Specimen: PBMCs. The receptors here all came from an older woman in good health and CMV-seronegative.

The chain uses TRBV29-1 and TRBJ2-5; TRBD2 agrees at 12 bases. The trim removed 6 bases at V and 1 base at J, leaving 3 bases unmatched. The CDR3 is 14 amino acids. Germline V CDR1 and CDR2: SQVTM, ANQGSEA. The chain's CDR3 is CSVPTSGSQETQYF. CDR3 nucleotide sequence: TGCAGCGTCCCGACTAGCGGGAGCCAAGAGACCCAGTACTTC.

The chain combines TRBV6-1 with TRBJ2-3; no reliable D call. The CDR3 covers 14 residues. Germline V gene lookup returns CDR1 MNHNS and CDR2 SASEGT. The ends were cut back, 2 bases at V and 2 bases at J, with 8 bases in the middle. CDR3 coding DNA: TGTGCCAGCAGTGAATTCCCATTCACAGATACGCAGTATTTT. This codes for CASSEFPFTDTQYF.

V gene TRBV2 combines with J gene TRBJ1-2; tentatively, D is TRBD1 (6 bases). V shed 10 bases and J shed 4 bases, with 22 bases lying between them. This CDR3 has 15 residues. Germline V gene lookup returns CDR1 SNHLY and CDR2 FYNNEI. The CDR3: CATFGPLDRIYGYTF. CDR3 coding DNA: TGTGCCACCTTTGGACCCCTTGACAGGATCTATGGCTACACCTTC.

The chain links TRBV6-5 to TRBJ1-2, with TRBD1 as a possible D gene (6 bases). The ends were cut back, 6 bases at V and 6 bases at J, with 14 bases in the middle. There are 13 residues in the CDR3. Looked up from germline, CDR1 is MNHEY and CDR2 is SVGAGI. The CDR3 region is CASRIGTLNGYTF. DNA for the CDR3: TGTGCCAGCAGGATCGGGACACTTAATGGCTACACCTTC.

J is TRBJ2-3 and V is TRBV7-8; TRBD2 might be the D (5 bases). The CDR3 consists of 20 residues. Germline CDR1 is SGHVS and CDR2 is FQNEAQ. Trimming left V 2 bases short and J 3 bases short, with 27 bases between. In DNA, the CDR3 is TGTGCCAGCAGCTTAACCCTTCTCTATTCTCTAGCCTCGGGAACAGATACGCAGTATTTT. It specifies CASSLTLLYSLASGTDTQYF.

The chain couples TRBV6-5 to TRBJ2-5; 9 bases match TRBD1. This CDR3 is 13 amino acids long. V lost 4 bases, J lost 7 bases, and 4 bases stayed unmatched. CDR1 and CDR2 from the germline V gene are MNHEY and SVGAGI. CDR3 nucleotide sequence: TGTGCCAGCAGTTCATCACAGGGGGCGACCCAGTACTTC. Translated: CASSSSQGATQYF.

The CDR3 region is CASSEFAGGPYEQYF. The CDR3 region has the DNA TGTGCCAGCAGTGAATTTGCGGGAGGGCCCTACGAGCAGTACTTC. V gene TRBV2 combines with J gene TRBJ2-7; the match to TRBD2 covers 9 bases. Trimming at V came to 2 bases and at J to 2 bases, leaving 4 bases not matched to a gene. The CDR3 runs to 15 residues. CDR1 is SNHLY, CDR2 FYNNEI, per germline.

V gene TRBV7-3 combines with J gene TRBJ2-1; weak D call: TRBD2 (5 bases). The germline gives CDR1 SGHTA, CDR2 FQGTGA. The CDR3 totals 14 residues. V lost 5 bases and J 5 bases, leaving 13 bases between the germline ends. This CDR3 reads CASSADYRNNEQFF. The DNA of the CDR3 is TGTGCCAGCAGCGCCGACTACCGTAACAATGAGCAGTTCTTC.

Written as DNA, the CDR3 is TGTGCCAGCAGCAGTCCGGGACTCGAGCAGTTCTTC. Its translation is CASSSPGLEQFF. The chain uses TRBV7-2 and TRBJ2-1; D possibly corresponds to TRBD2 (6 bases). The CDR3 totals 12 residues. Trimming stripped 5 bases from V and 10 bases from J, with 12 bases between. The germline gives CDR1 SGHTA, CDR2 FQGNSA.

The chain combines TRBV5-4 with TRBJ2-7; 8 positions agree with TRBD2. CDR3 length: 19 amino acids. V lost 3 bases and J lost 3; bases outside the gene matches: 20. Germline-derived CDR1 and CDR2 are SGHNT and YYREEE (reference sequence). The CDR3: CASSSGGGPTTTRRYEQYF. DNA of the CDR3: TGTGCCAGCAGCTCGGGGGGGGGACCAACCACTACGAGACGCTACGAGCAGTACTTC. Variable domain in full (rest from reference TRBV5-4 and TRBJ2-7): ETGVTQSPTHLIKTRGQQVTLRCSSQSGHNTVSWYQQALGQGPQFIFQYYREEENGRGNFPPRFSGLQFPNYSSELNVNALELDDSALYLCASSSGGGPTTTRRYEQYFGPGTRLTVT.

The V gene is TRBV10-3, the J gene TRBJ2-3, with a tentative D call TRBD2 (5 bases). V gave up 2 bases and J gave up 4 bases, with 16 bases separating them. The CDR3 totals 16 residues. Germline V lookup: CDR1 ENHRY, CDR2 SYGVKD. This CDR3 is CAISESGSRLPDTQYF. CDR3 DNA sequence: TGTGCCATCAGTGAGAGTGGGAGTAGACTTCCAGATACGCAGTATTTT.

The chain uses TRBV7-8 and TRBJ2-1; no firm D call. This CDR3 has 13 amino acids. The V end lost 4 bases, the J end lost 4 bases, and 8 bases lay between the germline ends. Germline V gene lookup returns CDR1 SGHVS and CDR2 FQNEAQ. The CDR3 region is CASSSLVYNEQFF. Written as DNA, the CDR3 is TGTGCCAGCAGCTCCTTAGTATACAATGAGCAGTTCTTC.

This sequence joins TRBV18 and TRBJ2-2; 7 nucleotides agree with TRBD1. CDR3 length: 13 residues. The germline V gene has CDR1 KGHSH and CDR2 LQKENI. V shed 3 bases and J 7 bases; nucleotides not matched to a gene: 2. The CDR3 DNA sequence: TGTGCCAGCTCACCTCGGGACAGCGGGGAGCTGTTTTTT. Its translation: CASSPRDSGELFF.

The chain joins TRBV21-1 to TRBJ2-5; TRBD2, as called in the table, went unchecked against the DNA. The J call may be incorrect, as the DNA end agrees better with TRBJ2-7. TRBV21-1 is a recognized pseudogene. This CDR3 comprises 16 residues. CDR3 residues: CASSPQRTSGSYEQYF. DNA for the CDR3: TGTGCCAGCAGCCCACAAAGGACTAGCGGGAGTTACGAGCAGTACTTC.

The chain has TRBV27 and TRBJ2-1; 14 positions match TRBD2. The CDR3 runs to 14 residues. J was trimmed by 10 bases and V by 5 bases; bases with no gene match: 4. CDR1 MNHEY and CDR2 SMNVEV come from the germline V gene (reference sequence). The CDR3 bases are TGTGCCAGCAGTCCTCGGACTAGCGGGGGGGAGCAGTTCTTC. Residues: CASSPRTSGGEQFF.

This sequence joins TRBV4-1 and TRBJ2-4; tentatively, D is TRBD2 (6 bases). The CDR3 contains 15 residues. The germline CDR1 and CDR2 sequences are MGHRA and YSYEKL. V gave up 3 bases and J gave up 0 bases, with 9 bases separating them. CDR3 DNA sequence: TGCGCCAGCAGCCACCTAGCGATAGCCAAAAACATTCAGTACTTC. It is translated as CASSHLAIAKNIQYF.

The chain uses TRBV19 and TRBJ1-1, with TRBD1 matching over 8 bases. The germline V gene encodes CDR1 LNHDA and CDR2 SQIVND (reference sequence). CDR3 length: 13 amino acids. V was pared by 3 bases and J by 7 bases, with 4 bases of the junction left unmatched. The CDR3 loop reads CASSIQGANEAFF. The CDR3, as DNA: TGTGCCAGTAGTATTCAGGGGGCGAATGAAGCTTTCTTT.

The chain recombines TRBV19 with TRBJ2-1, with a possible D match to TRBD2 (6 bases). Trimming pared 3 bases from V and 3 bases from J, leaving 18 bases between. The CDR3 totals 17 residues. Germline values: CDR1 LNHDA, CDR2 SQIVND (reference sequence). CDR3 nucleotide sequence: TGTGCCAGTAGTATCGATGCCCCCCGGGGGAACTACAATGAGCAGTTCTTC. Encoded protein: CASSIDAPRGNYNEQFF.

The gene calls are TRBV4-1 and TRBJ1-1; TRBD1 aligns across 7 bases. This CDR3 spans 14 amino acids. CDR1 and CDR2 from the germline V gene are MGHRA and YSYEKL. The ends lost 3 bases at V and 5 bases at J; junction bases unmatched: 6. CDR3 region: CASSQQTGKTEAFF. DNA of the CDR3: TGCGCCAGCAGCCAGCAGACAGGGAAGACTGAAGCTTTCTTT.

J is TRBJ2-2 and V is TRBV5-4, with a weak D call TRBD1 (5 bases). CDR1 and CDR2 from the germline V gene are SGHNT and YYREEE (reference sequence). Trimming removed 7 bases from V and 4 bases from J, with 8 bases in between. The CDR3 length is 12 residues. The CDR3, as DNA: TGTGCCAGCGATCAGGGCACCGGGGAGCTGTTTTTT. Translated: CASDQGTGELFF. Filled out from reference TRBV5-4 and TRBJ2-2, the complete variable domain reads ETGVTQSPTHLIKTRGQQVTLRCSSQSGHNTVSWYQQALGQGPQFIFQYYREEENGRGNFPPRFSGLQFPNYSSELNVNALELDDSALYLCASDQGTGELFFGEGSRLTVL.

This rearrangement joins TRBV28 to TRBJ2-7; TRBD2 aligns across 10 bases. There are 14 residues in the CDR3. CDR1 is MDHEN, CDR2 SYDVKM, per germline. V shed 6 bases, J shed 4 bases, and the junction held 6 bases outside the gene matches. The CDR3 loop reads CASRRTSGAYEQYF. The CDR3 DNA is TGTGCCAGCAGGCGGACTAGCGGAGCTTACGAGCAGTACTTC.

J is TRBJ2-1 and V is TRBV11-3; D may be TRBD2 (5 bases). V dropped 5 bases and J dropped 0 bases, with 11 bases sitting between them. This CDR3 comprises 15 residues. Germline V gene sequence: CDR1 SGHNT, CDR2 YENEEA. The CDR3 DNA is TGTGCCAGCAGCCCTAGAGCGGACTCCTACAATGAGCAGTTCTTC. It specifies CASSPRADSYNEQFF.

The chain joins TRBV28 to TRBJ1-1; D is ambiguous. From germline, CDR1 is MDHEN and CDR2 SYDVKM. The ends were cut back, 3 bases at V and 6 bases at J, with 17 bases in the middle. CDR3 length: 15 residues. DNA of the CDR3: TGTGCCAGCAGTTTTTTTCAACGGGGTCCCCCTGAAGCTTTCTTT. This encodes CASSFFQRGPPEAFF. Complete variable domain (other parts from reference TRBV28 and TRBJ1-1): DVKVTQSSRYLVKRTGEKVFLECVQDMDHENMFWYRQDPGLGLRLIYFSYDVKMKEKGDIPEGYSVSREKKERFSLILESASTNQTSMYLCASSFFQRGPPEAFFGQGTRLTVV.

The genes are TRBV19 and TRBJ1-2; TRBD1 agrees at 7 bases. CDR3 length: 14 amino acids. The germline CDR1 and CDR2 sequences are LNHDA and SQIVND (reference sequence). V shed 8 bases and J 0 bases; nucleotides not matched to a gene: 6. CDR3 nucleotide sequence: TGTGCCAGTCGAAGGGGGCAGACTAACTATGGCTACACCTTC. This encodes CASRRGQTNYGYTF. Looking up the rest from reference TRBV19 and TRBJ1-2 gives the full variable domain: DGGITQSPKYLFRKEGQNVTLSCEQNLNHDAMYWYRQDPGQGLRLIYYSQIVNDFQKGDIAEGYSVSREKKESFPLTVTSAQKNPTAFYLCASRRGQTNYGYTFGSGTRLTVV.